This TCR beta chain stems from a study of blood T cell repertoires in COVID-19. Study-wide context: COVID-19 samples from acute and convalescent phases originated in the United States, Italy and Spain. PBMCs, B-cell-depleted T cells, or T cells were the source of the cDNA or gDNA that made up the material.

Original processing notes: It was from reference gene primer amplification that nucleated cell counts were estimated. Clones were read by immunoSEQ multiplex PCR, and TCRdb kept only the in-frame ones, dropping some. V, J and clone size reflect that table, while D and trimming were determined from the DNA. The sample lists fewer than 30,000 clones; roughly 80% were seen once. Trimming shortened V by 5 bases and J by 5 bases, and 15 bases separated the two germline ends. Per germline, CDR1 SGHRS and CDR2 YFSETQ. There are 14 residues in the CDR3. Input material: peripheral blood. The chain uses TRBV5-1 and TRBJ2-3; weak D call: TRBD1 (7 bases). This clonotype originated in a man aged 45-65 years with active or convalescent COVID-19. CDR3 in amino acids: CASRGGGGVDTQYF. DNA for the CDR3: TGCGCCAGCAGGGGAGGAGGGGGCGTAGATACGCAGTATTTT.